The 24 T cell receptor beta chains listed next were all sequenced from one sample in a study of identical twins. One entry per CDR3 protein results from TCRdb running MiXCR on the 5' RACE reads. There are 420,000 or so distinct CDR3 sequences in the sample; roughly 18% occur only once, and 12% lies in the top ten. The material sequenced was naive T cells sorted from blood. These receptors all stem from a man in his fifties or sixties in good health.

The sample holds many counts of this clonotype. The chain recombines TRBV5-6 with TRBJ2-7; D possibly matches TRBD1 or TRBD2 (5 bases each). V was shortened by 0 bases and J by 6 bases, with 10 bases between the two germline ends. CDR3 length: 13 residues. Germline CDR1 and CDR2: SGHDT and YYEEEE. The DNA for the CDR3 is TGTGCCAGCAGCTTGGTGGGGGAAGGCGAGCAGTACTTC. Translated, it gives CASSLVGEGEQYF.

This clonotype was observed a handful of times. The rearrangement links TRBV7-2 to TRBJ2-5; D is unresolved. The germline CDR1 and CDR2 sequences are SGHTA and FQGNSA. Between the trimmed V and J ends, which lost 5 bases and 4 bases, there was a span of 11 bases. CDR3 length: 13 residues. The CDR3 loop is CASSRQNGETQYF. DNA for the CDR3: TGTGCCAGCAGCAGACAAAACGGAGAGACCCAGTACTTC.

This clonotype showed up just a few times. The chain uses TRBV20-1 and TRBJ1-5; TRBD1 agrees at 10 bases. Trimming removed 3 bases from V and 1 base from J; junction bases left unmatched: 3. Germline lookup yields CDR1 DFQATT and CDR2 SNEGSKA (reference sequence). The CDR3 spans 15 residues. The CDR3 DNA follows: TGCAGTGCTAGGAAGACAGGGGGCAGCAATCAGCCCCAGCATTTT. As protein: CSARKTGGSNQPQHF.

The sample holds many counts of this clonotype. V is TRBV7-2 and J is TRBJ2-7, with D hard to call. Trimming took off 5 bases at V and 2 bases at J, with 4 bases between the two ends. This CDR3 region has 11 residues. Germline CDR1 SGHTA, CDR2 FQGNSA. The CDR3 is CASSATYEQYF. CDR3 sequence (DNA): TGTGCCAGCAGCGCCACCTACGAGCAGTACTTC.

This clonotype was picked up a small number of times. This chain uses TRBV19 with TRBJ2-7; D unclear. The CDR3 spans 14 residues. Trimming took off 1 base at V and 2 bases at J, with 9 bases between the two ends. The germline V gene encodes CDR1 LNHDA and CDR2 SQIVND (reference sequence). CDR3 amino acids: CASSIVSGTYEQYF. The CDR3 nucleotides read TGTGCCAGTAGTATAGTTTCAGGAACCTACGAGCAGTACTTC.

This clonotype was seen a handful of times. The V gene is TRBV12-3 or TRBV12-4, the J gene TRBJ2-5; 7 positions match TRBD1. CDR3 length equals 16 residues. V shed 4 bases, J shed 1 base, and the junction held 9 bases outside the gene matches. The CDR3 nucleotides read TGTGCCAGCAGTTCGGACAGGCGCAACTTCCAAGAGACCCAGTACTTC. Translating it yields CASSSDRRNFQETQYF.

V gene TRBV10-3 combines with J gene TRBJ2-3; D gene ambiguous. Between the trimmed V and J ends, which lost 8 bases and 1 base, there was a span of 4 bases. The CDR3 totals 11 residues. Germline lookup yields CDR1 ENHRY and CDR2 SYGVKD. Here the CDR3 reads CAIARTDTQYF. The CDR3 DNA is TGTGCCATCGCCCGCACAGATACGCAGTATTTT.

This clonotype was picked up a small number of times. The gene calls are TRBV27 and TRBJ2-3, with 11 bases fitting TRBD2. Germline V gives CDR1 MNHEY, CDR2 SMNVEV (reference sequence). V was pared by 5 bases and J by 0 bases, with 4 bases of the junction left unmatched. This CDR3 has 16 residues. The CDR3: CASSPTSGGSTDTQYF. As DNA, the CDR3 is TGTGCCAGCAGTCCTACTAGCGGGGGTAGCACAGATACGCAGTATTTT.

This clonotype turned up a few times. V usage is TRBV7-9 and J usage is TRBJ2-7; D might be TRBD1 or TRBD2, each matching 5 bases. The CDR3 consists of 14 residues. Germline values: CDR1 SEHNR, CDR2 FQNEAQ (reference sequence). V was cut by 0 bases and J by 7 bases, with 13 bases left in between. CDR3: CASSLAPGREEQYF. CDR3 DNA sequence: TGTGCCAGCAGCTTAGCCCCGGGGCGCGAGGAGCAGTACTTC.

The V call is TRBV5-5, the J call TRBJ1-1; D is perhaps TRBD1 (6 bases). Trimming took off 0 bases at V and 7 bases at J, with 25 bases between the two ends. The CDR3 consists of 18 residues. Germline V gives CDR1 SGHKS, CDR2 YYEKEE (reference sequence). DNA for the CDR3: TGTGCCAGCAGCTTGGGGATGAGGGCAGGGGCCGTTTTCGATGAAGCTTTCTTT. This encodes CASSLGMRAGAVFDEAFF.

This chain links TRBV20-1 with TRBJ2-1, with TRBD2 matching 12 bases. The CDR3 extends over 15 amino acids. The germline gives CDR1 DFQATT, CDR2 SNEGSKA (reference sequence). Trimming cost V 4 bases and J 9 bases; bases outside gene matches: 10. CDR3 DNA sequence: TGCAGTGCTATCGAGACTAGCGGGAGTTGGAGTGAGCAGTTCTTC. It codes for CSAIETSGSWSEQFF.

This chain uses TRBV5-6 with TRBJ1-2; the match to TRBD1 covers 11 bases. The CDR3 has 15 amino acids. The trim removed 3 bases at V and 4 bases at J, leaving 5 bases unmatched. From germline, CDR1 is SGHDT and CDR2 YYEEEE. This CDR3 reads CASSSGTGGIYGYTF. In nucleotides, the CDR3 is TGTGCCAGCAGCTCGGGGACAGGGGGGATCTATGGCTACACCTTC. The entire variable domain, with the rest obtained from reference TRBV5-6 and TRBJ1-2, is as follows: DAGVTQSPTHLIKTRGQQVTLRCSPKSGHDTVSWYQQALGQGPQFIFQYYEEEERQRGNFPDRFSGHQFPNYSSELNVNALLLGDSALYLCASSSGTGGIYGYTFGSGTRLTVV.

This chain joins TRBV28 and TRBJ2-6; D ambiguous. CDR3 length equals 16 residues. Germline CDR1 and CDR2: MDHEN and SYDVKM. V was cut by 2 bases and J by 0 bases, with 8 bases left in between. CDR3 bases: TGTGCCAGCAGTTTAGGTGCTATCTCTGGGGCCAACGTCCTGACTTTC. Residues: CASSLGAISGANVLTF.

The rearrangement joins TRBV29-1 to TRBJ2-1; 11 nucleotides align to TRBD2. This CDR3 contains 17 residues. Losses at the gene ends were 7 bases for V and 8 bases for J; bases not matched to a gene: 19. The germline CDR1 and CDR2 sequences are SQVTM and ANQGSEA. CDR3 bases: TGCAGCGGGAAGGTCCCTAGCGGGGGGATCCCCCGGGATGAGCAGTTCTTC. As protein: CSGKVPSGGIPRDEQFF.

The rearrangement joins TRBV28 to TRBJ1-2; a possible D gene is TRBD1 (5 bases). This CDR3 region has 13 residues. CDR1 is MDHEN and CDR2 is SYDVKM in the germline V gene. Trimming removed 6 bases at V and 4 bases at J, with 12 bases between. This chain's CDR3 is CASSAGDLYGYTF. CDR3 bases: TGTGCCAGCAGCGCCGGGGACCTCTATGGCTACACCTTC.

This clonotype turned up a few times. The CDR3 region has the DNA TGCAGCGCGCACAGGGGCGCCCGAGTGGCAGATACGCAGTATTTT. Amino acid sequence: CSAHRGARVADTQYF. V is TRBV29-1 and J is TRBJ2-3; 7 positions match TRBD1. The germline V gene encodes CDR1 SQVTM and CDR2 ANQGSEA. This CDR3 has 15 residues. Unmatched junction bases numbered 14, after V lost 7 bases and J lost 4 bases.

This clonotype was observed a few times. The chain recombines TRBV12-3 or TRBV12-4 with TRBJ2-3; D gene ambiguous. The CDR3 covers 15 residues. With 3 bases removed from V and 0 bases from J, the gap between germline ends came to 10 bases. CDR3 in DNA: TGTGCCAGCAGTTTTTGGGTTAGGAGCACAGATACGCAGTATTTT. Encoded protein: CASSFWVRSTDTQYF.

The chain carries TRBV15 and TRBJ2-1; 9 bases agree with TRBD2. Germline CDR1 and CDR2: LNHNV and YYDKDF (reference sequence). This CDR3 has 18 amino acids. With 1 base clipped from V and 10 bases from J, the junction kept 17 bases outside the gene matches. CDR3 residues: CATSRARAGSGRSVEQFF. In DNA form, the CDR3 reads TGTGCCACCAGCAGAGCTCGGGCAGGGAGCGGGAGGTCGGTCGAGCAGTTCTTC.

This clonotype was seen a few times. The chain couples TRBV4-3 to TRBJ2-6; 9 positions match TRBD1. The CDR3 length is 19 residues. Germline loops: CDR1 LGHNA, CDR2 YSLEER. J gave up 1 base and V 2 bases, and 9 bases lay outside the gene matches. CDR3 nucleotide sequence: TGCGCCAGCAGCCAACGCCCTGCGGGACAGGGTTCTGGGGCCAACGTCCTGACTTTC. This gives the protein CASSQRPAGQGSGANVLTF.

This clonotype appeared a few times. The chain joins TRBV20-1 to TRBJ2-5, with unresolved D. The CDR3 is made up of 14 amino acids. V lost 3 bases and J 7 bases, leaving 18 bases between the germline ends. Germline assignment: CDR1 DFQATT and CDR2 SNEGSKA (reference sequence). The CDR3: CSARMSTGRRTQYF. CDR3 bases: TGCAGTGCTAGGATGTCGACCGGTCGGCGGACCCAGTACTTC.

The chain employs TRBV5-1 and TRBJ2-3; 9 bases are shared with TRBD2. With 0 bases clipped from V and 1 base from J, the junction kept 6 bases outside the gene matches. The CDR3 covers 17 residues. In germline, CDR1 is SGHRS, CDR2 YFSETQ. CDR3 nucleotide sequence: TGCGCCAGCAGCTTGGTGGTAGCGGGAGTGGGCACAGATACGCAGTATTTT. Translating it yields CASSLVVAGVGTDTQYF.

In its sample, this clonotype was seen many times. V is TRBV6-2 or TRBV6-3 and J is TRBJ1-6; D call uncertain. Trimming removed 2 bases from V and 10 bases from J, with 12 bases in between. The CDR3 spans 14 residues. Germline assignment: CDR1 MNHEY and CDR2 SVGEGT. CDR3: CASSYESGDSPLHF. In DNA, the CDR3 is TGTGCCAGCAGTTACGAATCAGGAGACTCACCCCTCCACTTT.

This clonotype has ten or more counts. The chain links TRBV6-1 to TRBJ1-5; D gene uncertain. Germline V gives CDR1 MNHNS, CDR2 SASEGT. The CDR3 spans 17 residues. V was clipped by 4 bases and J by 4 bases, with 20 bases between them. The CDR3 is CASSAQAPGLRNQPQHF. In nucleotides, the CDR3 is TGTGCCAGCAGTGCCCAGGCTCCCGGGTTAAGGAATCAGCCCCAGCATTTT.

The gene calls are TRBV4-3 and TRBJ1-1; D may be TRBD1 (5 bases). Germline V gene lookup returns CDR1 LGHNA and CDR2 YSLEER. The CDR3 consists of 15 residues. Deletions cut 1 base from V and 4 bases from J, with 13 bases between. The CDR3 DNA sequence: TGCGCCAGCAGCCAAGGTGGAAGGGGTATCACTGAAGCTTTCTTT. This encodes CASSQGGRGITEAFF.